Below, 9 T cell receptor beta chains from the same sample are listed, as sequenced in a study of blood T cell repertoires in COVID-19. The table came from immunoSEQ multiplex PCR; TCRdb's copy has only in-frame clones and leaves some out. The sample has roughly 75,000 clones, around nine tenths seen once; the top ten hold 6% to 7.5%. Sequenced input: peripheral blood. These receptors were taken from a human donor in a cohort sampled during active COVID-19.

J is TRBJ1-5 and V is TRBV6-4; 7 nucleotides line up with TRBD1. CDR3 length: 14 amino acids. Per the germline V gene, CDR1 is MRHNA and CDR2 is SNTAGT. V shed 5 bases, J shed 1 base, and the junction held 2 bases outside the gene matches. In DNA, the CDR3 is TGTGCCAGCAGTCCACAGGGGAGCAATCAGCCCCAGCATTTT. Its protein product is CASSPQGSNQPQHF.

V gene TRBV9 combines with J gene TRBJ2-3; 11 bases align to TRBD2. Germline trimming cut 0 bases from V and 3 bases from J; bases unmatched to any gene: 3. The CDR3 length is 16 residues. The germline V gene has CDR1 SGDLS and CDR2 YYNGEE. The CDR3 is CASSVGASGGTDTQYF. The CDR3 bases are TGTGCCAGCAGCGTAGGGGCTAGCGGGGGGACAGATACGCAGTATTTT.

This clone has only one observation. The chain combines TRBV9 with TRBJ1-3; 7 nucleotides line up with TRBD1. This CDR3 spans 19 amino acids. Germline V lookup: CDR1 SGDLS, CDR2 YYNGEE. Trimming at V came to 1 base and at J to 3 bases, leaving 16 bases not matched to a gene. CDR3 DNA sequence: TGTGCCAGCAGCGTACACTACCGTCCAGGGGGGACGGGTGGAAACACCATATATTTT. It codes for CASSVHYRPGGTGGNTIYF. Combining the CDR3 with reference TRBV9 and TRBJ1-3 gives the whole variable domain DSGVTQTPKHLITATGQRVTLRCSPRSGDLSVYWYQQSLDQGLQFLIQYYNGEERAKGNILERFSAQQFPDLHSELNLSSLELGDSALYFCASSVHYRPGGTGGNTIYFGEGSWLTVV.

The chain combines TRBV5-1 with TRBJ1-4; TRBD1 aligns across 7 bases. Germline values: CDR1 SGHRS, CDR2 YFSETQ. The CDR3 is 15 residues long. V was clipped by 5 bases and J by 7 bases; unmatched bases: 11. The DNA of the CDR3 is TGCGCCAGCAGAGATACAGGGGAAGGGATTGAAAAACTGTTTTTT. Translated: CASRDTGEGIEKLFF.

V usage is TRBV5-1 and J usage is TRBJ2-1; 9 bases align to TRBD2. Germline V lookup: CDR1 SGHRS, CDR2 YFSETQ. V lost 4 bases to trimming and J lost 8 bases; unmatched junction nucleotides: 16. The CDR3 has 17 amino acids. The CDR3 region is CASSPGRSGGRRDEQFF. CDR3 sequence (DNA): TGCGCCAGCAGCCCCGGCCGGAGCGGGGGGAGAAGGGATGAGCAGTTCTTC.

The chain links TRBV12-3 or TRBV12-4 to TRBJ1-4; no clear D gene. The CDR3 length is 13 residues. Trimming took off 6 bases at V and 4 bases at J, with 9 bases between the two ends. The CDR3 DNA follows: TGTGCCAGCAGCCAGGTAGTTAATGAAAAACTGTTTTTT. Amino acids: CASSQVVNEKLFF.

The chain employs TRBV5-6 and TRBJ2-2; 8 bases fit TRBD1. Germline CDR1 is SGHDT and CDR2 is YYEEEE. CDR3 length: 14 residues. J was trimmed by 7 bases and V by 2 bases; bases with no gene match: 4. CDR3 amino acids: CASSLGTGGGELFF. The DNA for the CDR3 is TGTGCCAGCAGCTTAGGAACAGGGGGCGGGGAGCTGTTTTTT.

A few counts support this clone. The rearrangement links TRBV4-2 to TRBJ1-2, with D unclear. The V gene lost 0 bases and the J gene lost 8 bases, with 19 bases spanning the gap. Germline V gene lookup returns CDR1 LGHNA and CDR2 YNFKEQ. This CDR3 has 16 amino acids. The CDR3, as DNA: TGTGCCAGCAGCCAAGATGAAACCGAGTGGTTATACGGCTACACCTTC. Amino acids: CASSQDETEWLYGYTF.

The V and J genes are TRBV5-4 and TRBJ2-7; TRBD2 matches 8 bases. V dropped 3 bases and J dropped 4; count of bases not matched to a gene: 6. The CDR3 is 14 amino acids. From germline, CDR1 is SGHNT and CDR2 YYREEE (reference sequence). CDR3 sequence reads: CASSSGGGTYEQYF. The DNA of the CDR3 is TGTGCCAGCAGCTCCGGGGGGGGGACTTACGAGCAGTACTTC.